This TCR beta chain came from a study of cytomegalovirus exposure and HLA in healthy donors. A word on this clone: What it binds is unknown.

This PCR relied on a set of 60 Vbeta primers and 13 Jbeta primers. The assay was immunoSEQ multiplex PCR, and TCRdb's table has in-frame clones only and misses some. The table lists 150,000 or so clones, about 79% of them singletons. Study-wide results and limits: Researchers catalogued around 150 TCR beta chains as cytomegalovirus-associated.

Trimming removed 3 bases from V and 2 bases from J; junction bases left unmatched: 5. The CDR3 is 15 residues long. CDR1 is LNHDA, CDR2 SQIVND, per germline (reference sequence). Input material: PBMCs. This sequence originates from a male donor in good health and CMV-seronegative. V is TRBV19 and J is TRBJ2-3; 7 nucleotides match TRBD1. CDR3 nucleotides: TGTGCCAGTAGTATGTGGGGACAGAACACAGATACGCAGTATTTT. It encodes CASSMWGQNTDTQYF.